One sample yielded the 29 T cell receptor beta chains listed below, sequenced in a study of blood T cell repertoires in COVID-19. The repertoire was sequenced with immunoSEQ multiplex PCR; TCRdb's copy has only in-frame clones and lacks some. The sample records 25,000 to 35,000 clones, approximately 71% being singletons. Sequencing was done on a sample of peripheral blood. These receptors all stem from a human donor in a cohort sampled during active COVID-19.

This clone has only a few counts. The genes are TRBV6-5 and TRBJ1-2; 7 bases agree with TRBD1. J was trimmed by 3 bases and V by 5 bases; bases with no gene match: 3. The CDR3 is 13 residues long. Germline V gives CDR1 MNHEY, CDR2 SVGAGI. Written as DNA, the CDR3 is TGTGCCAGCAGTAAGGGGGCAGACTATGGCTACACCTTC. Translation gives CASSKGADYGYTF.

V is TRBV28 and J is TRBJ2-5; 9 bases fit TRBD2. Germline V lookup: CDR1 MDHEN, CDR2 SYDVKM. This CDR3 spans 16 amino acids. The V gene end was trimmed by 4 bases and the J gene end by 1 base; junction bases not matched to a gene: 7. In nucleotides, the CDR3 is TGTGCCAGCAGTTACCCGGCGGGGGGGATCCAAGAGACCCAGTACTTC. The encoded protein is CASSYPAGGIQETQYF.

This chain's CDR3 is CASSQGSSGNTIYF. The CDR3 bases are TGTGCCAGCAGCCAAGGGTCCAGTGGAAACACCATATATTTT. V and J are TRBV3-1 (or the pseudogene TRBV3-2) and TRBJ1-3; D gene unclear. The germline gives CDR1 LGHDT, CDR2 YNNKEL (reference sequence). The CDR3 sequence is 14 residues long. Trimming left V 1 base short and J 3 bases short, with 7 bases between.

The chain couples TRBV29-1 to TRBJ2-1; 7 bases match TRBD2. The length of the CDR3 is 10 residues. Germline V lookup: CDR1 SQVTM, CDR2 ANQGSEA. J was trimmed by 14 bases and V by 3 bases; bases with no gene match: 4. The CDR3 sequence is CSVDGGGEFF. The DNA of the CDR3 is TGCAGCGTTGACGGTGGGGGGGAGTTCTTC.

The V gene is TRBV6-6, the J gene TRBJ1-5; D not resolved. The CDR3 runs to 12 residues. Germline V gene data show CDR1 as MNHNY and CDR2 as SVGAGI (reference sequence). V lost 2 bases and J 7 bases, leaving 6 bases between the germline ends. The CDR3 region is CASSYGLQPQHF. The CDR3 DNA reads TGTGCCAGCAGTTACGGGCTACAGCCCCAGCATTTT.

This clone is labeled as medium-sized. The gene calls are TRBV7-9 and TRBJ2-1; 8 bases fit TRBD1. V was pared by 4 bases and J by 2 bases, with 1 base of the junction left unmatched. The CDR3 runs 14 residues. Germline assignment: CDR1 SEHNR and CDR2 FQNEAQ (reference sequence). CDR3 amino acids: CASSSGGAYNEQFF. As DNA, the CDR3 is TGTGCCAGCAGCTCAGGGGGCGCCTACAATGAGCAGTTCTTC.

CDR3 nucleotides: TGCAGTGCCAGTGGGGCGGGAGGGTACGAGCAGTACTTC. Its protein product is CSASGAGGYEQYF. The genes are TRBV20-1 and TRBJ2-7; 9 bases are shared with TRBD2. The CDR3 has 13 residues. Germline lookup yields CDR1 DFQATT and CDR2 SNEGSKA (reference sequence). Trimming took 6 bases from V and 4 from J; bases not matched to a gene: 7.

This clone was found a few times. The rearrangement joins TRBV6-2 or TRBV6-3 to TRBJ1-4; possibly TRBD1 for D (6 bases). From germline, CDR1 is MNHEY and CDR2 SVGEGT. This CDR3 has 14 amino acids. V was shortened by 5 bases and J by 6 bases, with 13 bases between the two germline ends. Written as DNA, the CDR3 is TGTGCCAGCAGTGGGGGGGCGGGGGATGAAAAACTGTTTTTT. Amino acids: CASSGGAGDEKLFF.

This chain links TRBV25-1 with TRBJ1-5, with D unclear. CDR1 and CDR2 (germline): MGHDK, SYGVNS. V was shortened by 9 bases and J by 2 bases, with 14 bases between the two germline ends. The CDR3 length is 14 residues. The CDR3 sequence is CARASGKCNQPQHF. CDR3 DNA sequence: TGTGCCAGGGCCTCGGGGAAATGCAATCAGCCCCAGCATTTT.

The gene calls are TRBV19 and TRBJ1-1, with D perhaps TRBD1 (5 bases). The V gene's germline CDR1 is LNHDA and CDR2 SQIVND (reference sequence). The CDR3 has 14 residues. Trimming left V 5 bases short and J 1 base short, with 11 bases between. As DNA, the CDR3 is TGTGCCAGTAGTGCGAGACAGACGAACACTGAAGCTTTCTTT. This sequence encodes CASSARQTNTEAFF.

This chain joins TRBV21-1 and TRBJ1-1; TRBD1, the table's D call, lacks a check against the DNA. TRBV21-1 is a pseudogene segment. The CDR3 length is 13 residues. The CDR3, as DNA: TGTGCCAGCAGTCTCAGTGTGAACACTGAAGCTTTCTTT. Amino acid sequence: CASSLSVNTEAFF.

This chain links TRBV5-1 with TRBJ2-1; 8 bases fit TRBD2. Germline CDR1 reads SGHRS; CDR2 reads YFSETQ. The CDR3 extends over 16 amino acids. V shed 6 bases and J 5 bases; nucleotides not matched to a gene: 13. The CDR3 bases are TGCGCCAGCACCGAATTCGGGGGTAGCGGGAACAATGAGCAGTTCTTC. Translating gives CASTEFGGSGNNEQFF. The variable domain in full, completed from reference TRBV5-1 and TRBJ2-1, reads KAGVTQTPRYLIKTRGQQVTLSCSPISGHRSVSWYQQTPGQGLQFLFEYFSETQRNKGNFPGRFSGRQFSNSRSEMNVSTLELGDSALYLCASTEFGGSGNNEQFFGPGTRLTVL.

Points on this clone: Within the sample, other DNA sequences also encode this same CDR3. The chain has TRBV6-5 and TRBJ1-6; TRBD1 matches 10 bases. CDR1 MNHEY and CDR2 SVGAGI come from the germline V gene. Germline trimming cut 2 bases from V and 9 bases from J; bases unmatched to any gene: 1. The CDR3 is 14 amino acids. Here the CDR3 reads CASSYRDRGSPLHF. DNA for the CDR3: TGTGCCAGCAGTTACCGGGACAGGGGTTCACCCCTCCACTTT.

V gene TRBV6-2 or TRBV6-3 combines with J gene TRBJ2-1; the D gene is possibly TRBD2 (5 bases). Germline CDR1 reads MNHEY; CDR2 reads SVGEGT. V was shortened by 2 bases and J by 4 bases, with 6 bases between the two germline ends. This CDR3 region has 13 residues. The CDR3 spells CASSYGRYNEQFF. CDR3 bases: TGTGCCAGCAGTTACGGGAGATACAATGAGCAGTTCTTC.

The gene calls are TRBV3-1 (or the pseudogene TRBV3-2) and TRBJ2-7; D may be TRBD1 (5 bases). Per germline, CDR1 LGHDT and CDR2 YNNKEL (reference sequence). The CDR3 runs 13 residues. V was clipped by 0 bases and J by 7 bases, with 10 bases between them. CDR3 DNA sequence: TGTGCCAGCAGCCAAGACAGGGTGGGAGAGCAGTACTTC. Its translation: CASSQDRVGEQYF.

This chain connects TRBV20-1 to TRBJ2-1, with 9 bases fitting TRBD2. Unmatched junction bases numbered 16, after V lost 3 bases and J lost 7 bases. The CDR3 length is 17 residues. The V gene's germline CDR1 is DFQATT and CDR2 SNEGSKA (reference sequence). The CDR3 sequence is CSASGLAGIMWINEQFF. CDR3 bases: TGCAGTGCTAGTGGGCTAGCGGGAATAATGTGGATAAATGAGCAGTTCTTC.

A few counts support this clone. V is TRBV5-6 and J is TRBJ2-5; D remains ambiguous. Germline loops: CDR1 SGHDT, CDR2 YYEEEE. The CDR3 spans 13 residues. V shed 6 bases and J shed 2 bases, with 11 bases lying between them. CDR3 sequence (DNA): TGTGCCAGCACCGTATGGCGGCAAGAGACCCAGTACTTC. The encoded protein is CASTVWRQETQYF.

The J gene is TRBJ1-6, the V gene TRBV9, with unresolved D. Germline CDR1 is SGDLS and CDR2 is YYNGEE. Trimming left V 1 base short and J 9 bases short, with 11 bases between. This CDR3 comprises 14 residues. CDR3 loop: CASSVSEARSPLHF. CDR3 nucleotide sequence: TGTGCCAGCAGCGTAAGCGAAGCGCGTTCACCCCTCCACTTT.

Notes on this clone: This same CDR3 is encoded by further DNA sequences in the sample. The CDR3 DNA follows: TGTGCCAGTAGACCGACAGGGGGGTATGGCTACACCTTC. Its translation: CASRPTGGYGYTF. The chain has TRBV19 and TRBJ1-2, with TRBD1 identical over 9 bases. Germline V gene data show CDR1 as LNHDA and CDR2 as SQIVND (reference sequence). The CDR3 sequence is 13 residues long. The junction had 4 bases not matched to a gene; V was cut back by 6 bases and J by 5 bases.

The chain recombines TRBV6-6 with TRBJ2-1; no clear D gene. V was pared by 0 bases and J by 2 bases, with 11 bases between. The CDR3 is made up of 16 amino acids. CDR1 is MNHNY, CDR2 SVGAGI, per germline (reference sequence). CDR3 region: CASSYSQSSTYNEQFF. In DNA form, the CDR3 reads TGTGCCAGCAGTTACTCCCAGTCCAGTACCTACAATGAGCAGTTCTTC.

This chain joins TRBV28 and TRBJ1-6; no firm D call. The length of the CDR3 is 12 residues. Germline values: CDR1 MDHEN, CDR2 SYDVKM. V was cut by 3 bases and J by 10 bases, with 7 bases left in between. The CDR3, as DNA: TGTGCCAGCAGTTTCAGGAAATCACCCCTCCACTTT. This gives the protein CASSFRKSPLHF. Combining the CDR3 with reference TRBV28 and TRBJ1-6 gives the whole variable domain DVKVTQSSRYLVKRTGEKVFLECVQDMDHENMFWYRQDPGLGLRLIYFSYDVKMKEKGDIPEGYSVSREKKERFSLILESASTNQTSMYLCASSFRKSPLHFGNGTRLTVT.

The V call is TRBV24-1, the J call TRBJ2-3; 8 bases map to TRBD2. The CDR3 is 14 residues long. Germline trimming cut 5 bases from V and 0 bases from J; bases unmatched to any gene: 0. Germline CDR1 is KGHDR and CDR2 is SFDVKD. CDR3 nucleotides: TGTGCCACCAGTGCTAGCGGGAGCACAGATACGCAGTATTTT. Residues: CATSASGSTDTQYF.

V gene TRBV19 combines with J gene TRBJ2-6, with 10 bases lining up with TRBD1. The CDR3 is made up of 17 amino acids. J was trimmed by 0 bases and V by 1 base; bases with no gene match: 0. CDR1 and CDR2 (germline): LNHDA, SQIVND (reference sequence). CDR3 region: CASSIGTGGSGANVLTF. In nucleotides, the CDR3 is TGTGCCAGTAGTATAGGGACAGGGGGCTCTGGGGCCAACGTCCTGACTTTC.

This clone was observed a few times. The CDR3 is CASSLFRGYTDTQYF. CDR3 in DNA: TGTGCCAGCAGCTTATTCAGGGGGTACACAGATACGCAGTATTTT. V is TRBV7-9 and J is TRBJ2-3; TRBD1 matches 7 bases. J was trimmed by 2 bases and V by 2 bases; bases with no gene match: 4. The CDR3 is made up of 15 amino acids. CDR1 SEHNR and CDR2 FQNEAQ come from the germline V gene (reference sequence). The whole variable domain, remainder taken from reference TRBV7-9 and TRBJ2-3, is DTGVSQNPRHKITKRGQNVTFRCDPISEHNRLYWYRQTLGQGPEFLTYFQNEAQLEKSRLLSDRFSAERPKGSFSTLEIQRTEQGDSAMYLCASSLFRGYTDTQYFGPGTRLTVL.

This chain uses TRBV5-6 with TRBJ2-7, with 7 bases that match TRBD1. V was clipped by 4 bases and J by 7 bases; unmatched bases: 14. The CDR3 extends over 15 amino acids. Germline V gene sequence: CDR1 SGHDT, CDR2 YYEEEE. The DNA for the CDR3 is TGTGCCAGCAGCCGGGGACAGTTCTCTTCACGGGAGCAGTACTTC. Translated: CASSRGQFSSREQYF.

The gene calls are TRBV27 and TRBJ1-2; 7 bases fit TRBD1. The CDR3 runs 14 residues. Trimming took 5 bases from V and 8 from J; bases not matched to a gene: 11. CDR1 is MNHEY, CDR2 SMNVEV, per germline (reference sequence). Here the CDR3 reads CASSDRQGILGYTF. CDR3 coding DNA: TGTGCCAGCAGTGACCGACAGGGAATTCTCGGCTACACCTTC.

This chain uses TRBV7-3 with TRBJ1-2; 9 nucleotides align to TRBD1. With V trimmed by 5 bases and J by 3 bases, 7 bases remained unmatched. This CDR3 region has 15 residues. Looked up from germline, CDR1 is SGHTA and CDR2 is FQGTGA. As DNA, the CDR3 is TGTGCCAGCAGCGCGGACAGGGGAGTTCACTATGGCTACACCTTC. Translated, it gives CASSADRGVHYGYTF.

The chain is built from TRBV5-4 and TRBJ2-2; D gene ambiguous. V shed 2 bases and J shed 4 bases, with 12 bases lying between them. This CDR3 has 15 amino acids. Germline V gives CDR1 SGHNT, CDR2 YYREEE (reference sequence). CDR3 in amino acids: CASSFGMAVTGELFF. For the CDR3, the DNA is TGTGCCAGCAGCTTTGGTATGGCAGTCACCGGGGAGCTGTTTTTT.

This clone was recorded a few times. CDR3 coding DNA: TGTGCCAGCTCATCGGCCACAGGGGGGCTGGGGGAGCAGTACTTC. Translation: CASSSATGGLGEQYF. The chain combines TRBV18 with TRBJ2-7, with 8 positions matching TRBD1. CDR1 and CDR2 (germline): KGHSH, LQKENI. J was trimmed by 7 bases and V by 5 bases; bases with no gene match: 13. This CDR3 has 15 residues.